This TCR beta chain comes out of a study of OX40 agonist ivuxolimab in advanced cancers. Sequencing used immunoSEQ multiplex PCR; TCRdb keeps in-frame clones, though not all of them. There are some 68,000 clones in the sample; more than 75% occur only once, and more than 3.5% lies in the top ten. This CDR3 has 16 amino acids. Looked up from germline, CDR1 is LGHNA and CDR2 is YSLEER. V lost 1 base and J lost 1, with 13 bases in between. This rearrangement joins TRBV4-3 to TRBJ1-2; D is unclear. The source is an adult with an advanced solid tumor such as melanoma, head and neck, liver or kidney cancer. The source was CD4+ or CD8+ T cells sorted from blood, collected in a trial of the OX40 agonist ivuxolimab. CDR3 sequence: CASSQAGKRLNYGYTF. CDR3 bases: TGCGCCAGCAGCCAAGCAGGCAAACGCCTTAACTATGGCTACACCTTC.